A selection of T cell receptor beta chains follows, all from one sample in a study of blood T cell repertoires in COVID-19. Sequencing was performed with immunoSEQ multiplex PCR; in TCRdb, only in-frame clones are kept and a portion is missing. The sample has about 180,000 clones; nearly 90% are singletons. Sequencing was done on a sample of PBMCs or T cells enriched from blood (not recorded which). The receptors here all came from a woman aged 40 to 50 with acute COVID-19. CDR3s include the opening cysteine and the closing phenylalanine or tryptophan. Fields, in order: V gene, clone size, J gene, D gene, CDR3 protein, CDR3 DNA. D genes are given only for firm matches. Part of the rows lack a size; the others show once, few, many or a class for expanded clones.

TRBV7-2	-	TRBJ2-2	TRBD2	CASSLVATSGGTTGELFF	TGTGCCAGCAGCTTAGTGGCGACTAGCGGGGGTACTACCGGGGAGCTGTTTTTT
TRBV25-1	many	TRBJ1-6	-	CASSELGAAVNSPLHF	TGTGCCAGCAGTGAATTAGGGGCGGCGGTGAATTCACCCCTCCACTTT
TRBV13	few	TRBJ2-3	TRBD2	CASSFYRLARGDTQYF	TGTGCCAGCAGCTTCTATCGACTAGCAAGAGGGGATACGCAGTATTTT
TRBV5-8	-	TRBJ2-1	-	CAIGRGASYNEQFF	TGTGCCATTGGTCGGGGGGCCTCCTACAATGAGCAGTTCTTC
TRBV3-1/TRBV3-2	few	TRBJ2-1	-	CASSHLTALRWNEQFF	TGTGCCAGCAGCCACCTAACTGCGCTTCGGTGGAATGAGCAGTTCTTC
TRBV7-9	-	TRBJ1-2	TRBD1	CASRTDRTPYGYTF	TGTGCCAGCAGAACGGACAGGACCCCCTATGGCTACACCTTC
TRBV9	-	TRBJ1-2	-	CASTNPGRGDYGYTF	TGTGCCAGCACCAATCCTGGGCGGGGGGACTATGGCTACACCTTC
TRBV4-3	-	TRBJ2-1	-	CASSPYDSYNEQFF	TGCGCCAGCAGCCCCTACGACTCCTACAATGAGCAGTTCTTC
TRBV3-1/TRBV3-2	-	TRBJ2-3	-	CASSQDETPSAHRSTDTQYF	TGTGCCAGCAGCCAAGATGAGACCCCTAGCGCCCACCGAAGCACAGATACGCAGTATTTT
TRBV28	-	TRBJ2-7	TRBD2	CASSRTSGRNEQYF	TGTGCCAGCAGTCGGACTAGCGGGAGGAACGAGCAGTACTTC
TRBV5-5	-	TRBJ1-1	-	CASSSGLMNTEAFF	TGTGCCAGCAGCTCCGGACTTATGAACACTGAAGCTTTCTTT
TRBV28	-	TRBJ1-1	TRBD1	CASSSRGTDTEAFF	TGTGCCAGCAGTTCCAGGGGGACTGACACTGAAGCTTTCTTT
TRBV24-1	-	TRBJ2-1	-	CATSDSGTNAYNEQFF	TGTGCCACCAGTGACTCCGGGACAAACGCCTACAATGAGCAGTTCTTC
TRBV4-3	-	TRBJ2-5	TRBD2	CASSPHPSGRGETQYF	TGCGCCAGCAGCCCTCATCCTAGCGGGAGGGGTGAGACCCAGTACTTC
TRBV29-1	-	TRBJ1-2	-	CSVGRPLSGGYTF	TGCAGCGTTGGTCGGCCTCTTTCGGGTGGCTACACCTTC
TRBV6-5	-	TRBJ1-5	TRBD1	CASRTGTGQPQHF	TGTGCCAGCAGGACAGGGACGGGTCAGCCCCAGCATTTT
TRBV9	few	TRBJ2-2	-	CASSVVPANTGELFF	TGTGCCAGCAGCGTAGTCCCCGCGAACACCGGGGAGCTGTTTTTT
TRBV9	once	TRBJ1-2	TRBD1	CASSGGQGASYGYTF	TGTGCCAGCAGCGGGGGACAGGGGGCGAGCTATGGCTACACCTTC
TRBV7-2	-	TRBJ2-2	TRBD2	CASSLETSGRTGELFF	TGTGCCAGCAGCTTAGAGACTAGCGGGAGGACCGGGGAGCTGTTTTTT
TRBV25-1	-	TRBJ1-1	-	CASSENTEGLTMNTEAFF	TGTGCCAGCAGTGAAAACACCGAGGGCTTAACAATGAACACTGAAGCTTTCTTT
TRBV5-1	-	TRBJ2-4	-	CASSLTARKNIQYF	TGCGCCAGCAGCTTAACAGCCCGCAAAAACATTCAGTACTTC
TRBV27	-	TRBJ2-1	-	CASSPRAGGNNEQFF	TGTGCCAGCAGTCCCCGGGCAGGAGGGAACAATGAGCAGTTCTTC
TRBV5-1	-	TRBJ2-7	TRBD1	CASSLVAGGSYEQYF	TGCGCCAGCAGCTTGGTGGCAGGGGGCAGCTACGAGCAGTACTTC
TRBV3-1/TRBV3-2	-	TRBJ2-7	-	CASSQDWGKPYEQYF	TGTGCCAGCAGCCAAGATTGGGGCAAACCCTACGAGCAGTACTTC
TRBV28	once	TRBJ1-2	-	CASSPWGGENYGYTF	TGTGCCAGCAGCCCATGGGGGGGGGAGAACTATGGCTACACCTTC
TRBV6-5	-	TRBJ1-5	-	CASSYSISGQPQHF	TGTGCCAGCAGTTACTCGATATCCGGGCAGCCCCAGCATTTT
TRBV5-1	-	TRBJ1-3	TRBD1	CASSLETGGPVSGNTIYF	TGCGCCAGCAGCTTGGAGACAGGGGGCCCAGTCTCTGGAAACACCATATATTTT
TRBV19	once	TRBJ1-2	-	CASSEGRIPPGGYTF	TGTGCCAGTAGTGAGGGGAGGATTCCCCCTGGTGGCTACACCTTC
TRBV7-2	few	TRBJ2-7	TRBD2	CASSLVLAGPYEQYF	TGTGCCAGCAGCTTAGTCCTAGCGGGACCCTACGAGCAGTACTTC
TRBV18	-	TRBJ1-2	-	CASSPNSYGYTF	TGTGCCAGCTCACCAAACAGCTATGGCTACACCTTC
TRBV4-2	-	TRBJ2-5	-	CASSRGAPDRPRETQYF	TGTGCCAGCAGCCGCGGGGCCCCGGACAGGCCTCGGGAGACCCAGTACTTC
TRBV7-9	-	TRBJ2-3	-	CASSNSGRKRDTQYF	TGTGCCAGCAGCAACTCGGGTCGAAAGCGGGATACGCAGTATTTT
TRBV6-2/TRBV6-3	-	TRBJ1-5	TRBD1	CASSFPKGAPLFRDQPQHF	TGTGCCAGCAGTTTCCCCAAGGGGGCCCCTCTCTTCAGGGATCAGCCCCAGCATTTT
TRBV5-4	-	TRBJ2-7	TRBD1	CASSLVFPGGLEQYF	TGTGCCAGCAGCTTGGTCTTCCCAGGGGGCCTCGAGCAGTACTTC
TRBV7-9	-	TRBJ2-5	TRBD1	CASSSQGTGRQETQYF	TGTGCCAGCAGTTCCCAAGGGACAGGGAGGCAAGAGACCCAGTACTTC